This TCR beta chain is from a study of blood T cell repertoires in COVID-19. Trimming pared 0 bases from V and 3 bases from J, leaving 22 bases between. This CDR3 has 19 amino acids. Measured with immunoSEQ multiplex PCR; TCRdb has only the in-frame clones, and not every one. The repertoire has approximately 44,000 clones, about 90% of them found once; the top ten carry approximately 4.3%. The sequencing sample was made of peripheral blood. The sequence derives from a man aged 60 to 75 with acute or convalescent COVID-19. This chain joins TRBV5-3 and TRBJ1-3; possible D gene TRBD1, 5 bases. TRBV5-3 is assigned to the ORF class and has an uncertain function. This CDR3 reads CARSLGDGPRGDGGNTIYF. DNA for the CDR3: TGTGCCAGAAGCTTGGGTGATGGACCCCGGGGGGACGGTGGAAACACCATATATTTT.